Below, 10 T cell receptor beta chains from the same sample are listed, as sequenced in a study of T cells after yellow fever vaccination. TCRdb reprocessed the 5' RACE reads via MiXCR and lists one record per CDR3 protein. Seen here are 300,000 to 400,000 distinct CDR3 sequences, over 8% observed once, and the top ten hold more than 15%. Source: PBMCs, taken on the day of the first yellow fever vaccination. The receptors were sampled from a young man who received the YFV17D yellow fever vaccine.

This clonotype was observed many times. This chain uses TRBV30 with TRBJ2-7; D not resolved. The V end was cut by 0 bases, the J end by 6 bases, with 9 bases between. CDR3 length equals 12 residues. Germline assignment: CDR1 GTSNPN and CDR2 SVGIG (reference sequence). CDR3 DNA: TGTGCCTGGAGTGTACGGCTGGGCGAGCAGTACTTC. Protein sequence: CAWSVRLGEQYF.

This clonotype was recorded at least ten times. V gene TRBV7-9 combines with J gene TRBJ2-2; D remains ambiguous. This CDR3 contains 13 residues. In germline, CDR1 is SEHNR, CDR2 FQNEAQ (reference sequence). Trimming took 5 bases from V and 1 from J, leaving 5 bases between them. CDR3 sequence: CASSPGNTGELFF. The CDR3 region has the DNA TGTGCCAGCAGCCCGGGGAACACCGGGGAGCTGTTTTTT. The full variable domain, completed using reference TRBV7-9 and TRBJ2-2, is DTGVSQNPRHKITKRGQNVTFRCDPISEHNRLYWYRQTLGQGPEFLTYFQNEAQLEKSRLLSDRFSAERPKGSFSTLEIQRTEQGDSAMYLCASSPGNTGELFFGEGSRLTVL.

This sequence joins TRBV7-2 and TRBJ1-2; maybe TRBD1 (6 bases). Trimming stripped 1 base from V and 7 bases from J, with 13 bases between. In germline, CDR1 is SGHTA, CDR2 FQGNSA. The CDR3 runs 14 residues. CDR3 nucleotide sequence: TGTGCCAGCAGCTTAGGTCGTTCGGGGGCTGGCTACACCTTC. Its protein product is CASSLGRSGAGYTF.

This clonotype was counted ten times or more. The chain carries TRBV5-1 and TRBJ2-1; TRBD1 agrees at 9 bases. Germline CDR1 is SGHRS and CDR2 is YFSETQ. After removal of 3 bases from V and 7 bases from J, the junction contained 8 bases not matched to a gene. The length of the CDR3 is 15 residues. The CDR3 here is CASSSAGTGWNEQFF. For the CDR3, the DNA is TGCGCCAGCAGCTCGGCCGGGACAGGGTGGAATGAGCAGTTCTTC.

The gene calls are TRBV30 and TRBJ2-3; a weak D match, TRBD1 (6 bases). Trimming removed 1 base at V and 0 bases at J, with 8 bases between. Germline V gene lookup returns CDR1 GTSNPN and CDR2 SVGIG (reference sequence). The CDR3 runs 14 residues. The CDR3 DNA reads as TGTGCCTGGAGTGAAGGACAGAGCACAGATACGCAGTATTTT. It specifies CAWSEGQSTDTQYF.

The CDR3 nucleotides are TGTGCCAGCAGGGACGGGGGGAGATCGAGCTACGAGCAGTACTTC. Translated, it gives CASRDGGRSSYEQYF. V gene TRBV5-4 combines with J gene TRBJ2-7; the match to TRBD2 covers 7 bases. The germline V gene encodes CDR1 SGHNT and CDR2 YYREEE (reference sequence). The CDR3 is 15 residues long. The junction had 11 bases not matched to a gene; V was cut back by 5 bases and J by 3 bases. Complete variable domain (other parts from reference TRBV5-4 and TRBJ2-7): ETGVTQSPTHLIKTRGQQVTLRCSSQSGHNTVSWYQQALGQGPQFIFQYYREEENGRGNFPPRFSGLQFPNYSSELNVNALELDDSALYLCASRDGGRSSYEQYFGPGTRLTVT.

The table lists this clonotype with many counts. This chain joins TRBV12-3 or TRBV12-4 and TRBJ1-6; D is ambiguous. V lost 0 bases and J 7 bases, leaving 22 bases between the germline ends. The CDR3 contains 19 residues. CDR3 sequence: CASSLALGVSTPGNSPLHF. In DNA, the CDR3 is TGTGCCAGCAGTTTAGCGCTGGGCGTTTCCACACCGGGGAATTCACCCCTCCACTTT.

The chain joins TRBV12-3 or TRBV12-4 to TRBJ1-2; D is ambiguous. Between the trimmed V and J ends, which lost 4 bases and 7 bases, there was a span of 10 bases. This CDR3 region has 12 residues. This chain's CDR3 is CASSWQTSGYTF. The CDR3, as DNA: TGTGCCAGCAGTTGGCAGACTTCTGGCTACACCTTC.

The chain is built from TRBV7-2 and TRBJ1-4, with a tentative D call TRBD1 (5 bases). CDR1 is SGHTA, CDR2 FQGNSA, per germline. V lost 3 bases and J lost 8, with 13 bases in between. There are 14 residues in the CDR3. Here the CDR3 DNA reads TGTGCCAGCAGCTTCAGGGTAATGGCGGAAAAACTGTTTTTT. It is translated as CASSFRVMAEKLFF.

This clonotype was found a few times. The genes are TRBV12-3 or TRBV12-4 and TRBJ2-5; TRBD2 matches at 8 bases. The CDR3 is 13 residues long. V lost 6 bases and J lost 7; bases outside the gene matches: 7. DNA of the CDR3: TGTGCCAGCAGCCTGGGACTAGTGGTGACCCAGTACTTC. Translating it yields CASSLGLVVTQYF.